The source of this T cell receptor (beta chain) is a study of blood T cell repertoires in COVID-19. Study context: Samples representing acute and convalescent COVID-19 were sourced from the United States, Italy and Spain. PBMCs, B-cell-depleted T cells, or T cells were the source of the cDNA or gDNA that made up the material.

The V gene end was trimmed by 1 base and the J gene end by 3 bases; junction bases not matched to a gene: 0. This CDR3 region has 15 residues. Looked up from germline, CDR1 is MGHDK and CDR2 is SYGVNS. Authors' data handling: By means of reference gene primer amplification, nucleated cell counts were estimated. Profiling relied on immunoSEQ multiplex PCR, and the TCRdb table lists in-frame clones only, not all of them. That table gives V, J and clone size, and the DNA gave D and trimming. The table lists tens of thousands of clones, 75% to 90% of them singletons. This receptor was obtained from a man aged 25 to 40 with acute or convalescent COVID-19. What was sequenced was peripheral blood. This chain connects TRBV25-1 to TRBJ2-1; 10 nucleotides align to TRBD2. DNA for the CDR3: TGTGCCAGCAGTGAATCTAGCGGGAGCTACAATGAGCAGTTCTTC. Translated: CASSESSGSYNEQFF.